This T cell receptor (beta chain) came from a study of T cells in localized non-small cell lung cancer. V lost 2 bases, J lost 1 base, and 11 bases lay in between. CDR1 and CDR2 from the germline V gene are MNHEY and SMNVEV (reference sequence). CDR3 length: 15 amino acids. The repertoire was sequenced with immunoSEQ multiplex PCR; TCRdb's copy has only in-frame clones and lacks some. The repertoire holds about 33,000 clones, roughly nine tenths seen once, with under 6.5% in the top ten. This receptor was taken from a man between 40 and 70 years old with stage II lung adenocarcinoma. The V call is TRBV27, the J call TRBJ1-1; D gene uncertain. Sequenced here: PBMCs, sampled before any cancer treatment. Here the CDR3 reads CASSLRPAGNTEAFF. CDR3 in DNA: TGTGCCAGCAGTTTACGCCCTGCAGGGAACACTGAAGCTTTCTTT.